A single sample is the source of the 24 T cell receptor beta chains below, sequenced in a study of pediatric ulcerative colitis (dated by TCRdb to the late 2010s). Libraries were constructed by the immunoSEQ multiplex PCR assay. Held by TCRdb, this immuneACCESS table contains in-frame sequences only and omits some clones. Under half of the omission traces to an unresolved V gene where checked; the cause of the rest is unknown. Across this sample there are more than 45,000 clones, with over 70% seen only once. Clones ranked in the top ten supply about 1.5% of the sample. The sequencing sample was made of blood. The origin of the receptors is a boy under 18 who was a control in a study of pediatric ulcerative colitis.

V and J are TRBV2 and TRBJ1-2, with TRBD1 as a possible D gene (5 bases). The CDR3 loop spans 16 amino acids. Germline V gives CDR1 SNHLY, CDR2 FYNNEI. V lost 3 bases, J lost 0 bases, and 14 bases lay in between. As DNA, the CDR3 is TGTGCCAGCAGTGAGCCACAGGAGTATACTAACTATGGCTACACCTTC. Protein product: CASSEPQEYTNYGYTF.

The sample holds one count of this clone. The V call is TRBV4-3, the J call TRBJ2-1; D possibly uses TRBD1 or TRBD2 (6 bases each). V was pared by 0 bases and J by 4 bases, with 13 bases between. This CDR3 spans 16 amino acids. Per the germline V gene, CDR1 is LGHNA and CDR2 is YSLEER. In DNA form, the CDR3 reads TGCGCCAGCAGCCAAGATGGAGGGGGGATTTACAATGAGCAGTTCTTC. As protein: CASSQDGGGIYNEQFF.

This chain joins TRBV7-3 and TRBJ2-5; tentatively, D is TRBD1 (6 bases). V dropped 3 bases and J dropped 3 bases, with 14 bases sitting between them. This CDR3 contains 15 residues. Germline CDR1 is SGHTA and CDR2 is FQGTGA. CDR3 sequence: CASSFDGTSEETQYF. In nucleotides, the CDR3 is TGTGCCAGCAGCTTCGATGGGACATCCGAAGAGACCCAGTACTTC.

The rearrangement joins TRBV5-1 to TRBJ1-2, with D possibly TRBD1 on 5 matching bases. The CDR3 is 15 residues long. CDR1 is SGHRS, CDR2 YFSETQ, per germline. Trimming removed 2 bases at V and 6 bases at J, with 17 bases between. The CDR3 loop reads CASSFFAGMRDGYTF. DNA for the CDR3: TGCGCCAGCAGCTTTTTTGCAGGGATGAGGGATGGCTACACCTTC.

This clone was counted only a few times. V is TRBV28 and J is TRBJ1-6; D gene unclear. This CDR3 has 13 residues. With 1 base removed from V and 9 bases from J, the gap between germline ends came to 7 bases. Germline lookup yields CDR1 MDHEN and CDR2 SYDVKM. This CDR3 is CASSLSRPSPLHF. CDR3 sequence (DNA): TGTGCCAGCAGTTTATCCCGGCCTTCACCCCTCCACTTT.

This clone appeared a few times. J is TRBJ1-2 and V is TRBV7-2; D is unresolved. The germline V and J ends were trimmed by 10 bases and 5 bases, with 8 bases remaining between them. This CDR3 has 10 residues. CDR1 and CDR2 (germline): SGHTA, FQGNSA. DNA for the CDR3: TGTGCCACGGGGATTTATGGCTACACCTTC. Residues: CATGIYGYTF.

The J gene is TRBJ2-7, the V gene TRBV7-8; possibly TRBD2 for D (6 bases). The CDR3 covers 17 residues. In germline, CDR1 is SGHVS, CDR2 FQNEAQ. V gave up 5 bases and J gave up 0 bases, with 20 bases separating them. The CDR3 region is CASSPGGGVDTSYEQYF. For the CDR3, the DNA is TGTGCCAGCAGCCCCGGCGGAGGGGTGGACACCTCCTACGAGCAGTACTTC.

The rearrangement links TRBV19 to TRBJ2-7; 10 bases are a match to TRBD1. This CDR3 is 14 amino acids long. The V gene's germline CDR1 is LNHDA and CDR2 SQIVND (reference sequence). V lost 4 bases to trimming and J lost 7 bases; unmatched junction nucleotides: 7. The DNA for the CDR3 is TGTGCCAGTAGTACCGACAGGACAGGGGGGGAGCAGTACTTC. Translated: CASSTDRTGGEQYF.

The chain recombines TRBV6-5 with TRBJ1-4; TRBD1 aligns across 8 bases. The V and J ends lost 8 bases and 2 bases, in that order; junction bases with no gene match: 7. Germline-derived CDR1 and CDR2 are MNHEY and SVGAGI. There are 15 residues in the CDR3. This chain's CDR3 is CASSDRAFTNEKLFF. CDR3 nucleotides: TGTGCCAGCTCGGACAGGGCTTTCACTAATGAAAAACTGTTTTTT.

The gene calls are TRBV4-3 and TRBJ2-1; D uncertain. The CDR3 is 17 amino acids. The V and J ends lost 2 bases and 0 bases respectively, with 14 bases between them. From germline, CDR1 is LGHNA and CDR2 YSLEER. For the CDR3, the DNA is TGCGCCAGCAGCCAATCTCGAGGCCGCAACTCCTACAATGAGCAGTTCTTC. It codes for CASSQSRGRNSYNEQFF.

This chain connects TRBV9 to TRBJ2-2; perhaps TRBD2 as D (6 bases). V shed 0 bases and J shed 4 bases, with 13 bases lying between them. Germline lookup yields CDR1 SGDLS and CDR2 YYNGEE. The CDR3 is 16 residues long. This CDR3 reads CASSVAGLLGTGELFF. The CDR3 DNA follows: TGTGCCAGCAGCGTAGCGGGACTTTTGGGCACCGGGGAGCTGTTTTTT.

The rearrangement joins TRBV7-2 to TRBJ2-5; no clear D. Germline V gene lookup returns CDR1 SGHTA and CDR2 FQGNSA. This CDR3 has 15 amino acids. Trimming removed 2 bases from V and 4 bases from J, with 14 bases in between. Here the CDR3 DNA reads TGTGCCAGCAGCTTAATTGGCAGGCCGGGAGAGACCCAGTACTTC. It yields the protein CASSLIGRPGETQYF.

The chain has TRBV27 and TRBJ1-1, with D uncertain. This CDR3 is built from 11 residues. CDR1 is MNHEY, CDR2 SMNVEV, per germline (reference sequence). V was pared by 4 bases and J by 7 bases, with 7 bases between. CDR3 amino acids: CASSSFSEAFF. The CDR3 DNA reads TGTGCCAGCAGTTCTTTCAGTGAAGCTTTCTTT.

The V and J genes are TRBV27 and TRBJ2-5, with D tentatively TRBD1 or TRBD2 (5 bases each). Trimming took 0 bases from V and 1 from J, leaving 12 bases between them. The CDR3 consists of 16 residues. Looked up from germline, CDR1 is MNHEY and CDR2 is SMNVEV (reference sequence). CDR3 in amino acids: CASSLSGDGAQETQYF. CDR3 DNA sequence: TGTGCCAGCAGTTTATCGGGGGATGGGGCCCAAGAGACCCAGTACTTC.

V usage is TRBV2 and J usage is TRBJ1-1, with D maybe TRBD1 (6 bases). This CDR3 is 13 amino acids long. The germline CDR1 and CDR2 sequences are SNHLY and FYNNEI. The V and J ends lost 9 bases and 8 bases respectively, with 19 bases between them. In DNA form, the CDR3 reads TGTGCCAGTCCCCGGACAGTAAATTTGGAAGCTTTCTTT. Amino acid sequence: CASPRTVNLEAFF.

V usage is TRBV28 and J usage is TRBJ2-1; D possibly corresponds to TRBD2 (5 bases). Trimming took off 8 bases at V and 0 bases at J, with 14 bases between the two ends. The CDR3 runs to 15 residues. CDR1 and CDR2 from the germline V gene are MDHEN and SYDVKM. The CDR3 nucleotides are TGTGCCAGCTTAACGACTATTAGCTCCTACAATGAGCAGTTCTTC. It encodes CASLTTISSYNEQFF. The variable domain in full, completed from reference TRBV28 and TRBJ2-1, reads DVKVTQSSRYLVKRTGEKVFLECVQDMDHENMFWYRQDPGLGLRLIYFSYDVKMKEKGDIPEGYSVSREKKERFSLILESASTNQTSMYLCASLTTISSYNEQFFGPGTRLTVL.

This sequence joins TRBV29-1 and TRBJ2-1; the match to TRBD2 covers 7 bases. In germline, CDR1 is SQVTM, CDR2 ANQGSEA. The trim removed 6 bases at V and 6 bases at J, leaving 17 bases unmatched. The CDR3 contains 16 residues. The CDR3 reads CSVRLLGGGLSNEQFF. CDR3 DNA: TGCAGCGTAAGACTCCTGGGCGGGGGACTATCCAATGAGCAGTTCTTC.

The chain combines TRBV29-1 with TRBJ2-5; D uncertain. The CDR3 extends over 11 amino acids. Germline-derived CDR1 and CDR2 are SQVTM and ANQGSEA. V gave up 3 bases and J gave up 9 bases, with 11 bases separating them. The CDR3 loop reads CSVEVGAPQYF. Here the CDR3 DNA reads TGCAGCGTTGAGGTCGGAGCCCCCCAGTACTTC.

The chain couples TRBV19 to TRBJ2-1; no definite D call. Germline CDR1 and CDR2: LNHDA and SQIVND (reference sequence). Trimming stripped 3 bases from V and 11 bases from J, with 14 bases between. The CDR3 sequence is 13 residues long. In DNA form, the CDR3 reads TGTGCCAGTAGTATCAACTCTGGGTACAAGCAGTTCTTC. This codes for CASSINSGYKQFF.

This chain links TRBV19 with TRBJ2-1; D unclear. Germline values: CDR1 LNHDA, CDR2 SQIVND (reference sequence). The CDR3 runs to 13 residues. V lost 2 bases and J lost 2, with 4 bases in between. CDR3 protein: CASSIWTYNEQFF. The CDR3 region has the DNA TGTGCCAGTAGTATATGGACCTACAATGAGCAGTTCTTC.

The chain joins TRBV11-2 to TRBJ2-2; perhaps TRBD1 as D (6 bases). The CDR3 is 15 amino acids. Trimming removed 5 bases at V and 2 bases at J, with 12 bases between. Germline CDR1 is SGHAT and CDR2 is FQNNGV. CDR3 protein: CASSVDRINTGELFF. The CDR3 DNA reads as TGTGCCAGCAGCGTCGACAGGATTAACACCGGGGAGCTGTTTTTT.

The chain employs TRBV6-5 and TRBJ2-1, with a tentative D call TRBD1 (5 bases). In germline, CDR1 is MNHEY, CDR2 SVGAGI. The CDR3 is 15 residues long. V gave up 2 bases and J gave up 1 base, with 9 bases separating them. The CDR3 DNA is TGTGCCAGCAGTTACGGGGCCCTGTCCTACAATGAGCAGTTCTTC. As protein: CASSYGALSYNEQFF.

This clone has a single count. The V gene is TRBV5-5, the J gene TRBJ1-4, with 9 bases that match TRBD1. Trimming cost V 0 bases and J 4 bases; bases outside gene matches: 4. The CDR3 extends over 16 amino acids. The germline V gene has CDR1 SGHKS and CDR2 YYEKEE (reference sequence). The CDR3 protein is CASSLEWGQGNEKLFF. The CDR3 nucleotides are TGTGCCAGCAGCTTGGAGTGGGGACAGGGTAATGAAAAACTGTTTTTT.

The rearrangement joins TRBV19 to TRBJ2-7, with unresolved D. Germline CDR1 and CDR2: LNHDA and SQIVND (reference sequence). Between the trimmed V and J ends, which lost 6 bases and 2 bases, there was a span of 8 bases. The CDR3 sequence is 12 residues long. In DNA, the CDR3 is TGTGCCAGTAGCGGCGGCACCTACGAGCAGTACTTC. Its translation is CASSGGTYEQYF.